What follows are 11 T cell receptor beta chains derived from one specimen sequenced in a study of lymphopenia after photon versus proton radiotherapy. Measured with immunoSEQ multiplex PCR; TCRdb has only the in-frame clones, and not every one. The sample lists roughly 76,000 clones, 85% to 95% occurring once. Sample: peripheral blood, taken from a patient treated with photon-based radiotherapy. The receptors here all came from a woman in her 40s with cholangiocarcinoma.

The chain is built from TRBV2 and TRBJ1-1, with a tentative D call TRBD1 (5 bases). CDR3 length: 15 residues. Looked up from germline, CDR1 is SNHLY and CDR2 is FYNNEI. Trimming removed 1 base from V and 5 bases from J, with 14 bases in between. The CDR3: CASSEGQGPGTEAFF. CDR3 nucleotide sequence: TGTGCCAGCAGTGAAGGTCAGGGCCCGGGGACTGAAGCTTTCTTT.

The chain employs TRBV13 and TRBJ1-2; 8 nucleotides align to TRBD1. With V trimmed by 1 base and J by 0 bases, 7 bases remained unmatched. CDR1 PRHDT and CDR2 FYEKMQ come from the germline V gene (reference sequence). The CDR3 sequence is 17 residues long. In DNA, the CDR3 is TGTGCCAGCAGCTTAGAAGAGGTACAGGGGGCTAACTATGGCTACACCTTC. It translates to CASSLEEVQGANYGYTF.

The J gene is TRBJ1-4, the V gene TRBV9; no clear D. The ends were cut back, 0 bases at V and 7 bases at J, with 10 bases in the middle. CDR3 length: 14 residues. Germline V lookup: CDR1 SGDLS, CDR2 YYNGEE. CDR3 nucleotides: TGTGCCAGCAGCGTAGGGCCAGATACTGAAAAACTGTTTTTT. Amino acids: CASSVGPDTEKLFF.

The rearrangement links TRBV5-1 to TRBJ2-3; no clear D gene. There are 16 residues in the CDR3. In germline, CDR1 is SGHRS, CDR2 YFSETQ. The ends were cut back, 2 bases at V and 2 bases at J, with 15 bases in the middle. The CDR3 reads CASSFLGRSVTDTQYF. The CDR3 DNA is TGCGCCAGCAGCTTCCTCGGGCGGTCGGTCACAGATACGCAGTATTTT.

This clone has just one count. This chain joins TRBV27 and TRBJ1-1; no clear D gene. The CDR3 consists of 13 residues. CDR1 and CDR2 from the germline V gene are MNHEY and SMNVEV (reference sequence). Between the trimmed V and J ends, which lost 3 bases and 0 bases, there was a span of 5 bases. In DNA, the CDR3 is TGTGCCAGCAGTTTTCTTGTGAACACTGAAGCTTTCTTT. This sequence encodes CASSFLVNTEAFF.

The CDR3 loop reads CASSDPGEGEKLFF. The DNA of the CDR3 is TGTGCCAGCAGTGACCCAGGGGAAGGAGAAAAACTGTTTTTT. The V and J genes are TRBV2 and TRBJ1-4; perhaps TRBD1 as D (6 bases). V shed 3 bases and J shed 8 bases, with 13 bases lying between them. Germline CDR1 reads SNHLY; CDR2 reads FYNNEI. This CDR3 comprises 14 residues.

This chain uses TRBV19 with TRBJ1-1; a weak D match, TRBD1 (5 bases). CDR1 is LNHDA and CDR2 is SQIVND in the germline V gene (reference sequence). CDR3 length: 13 amino acids. V lost 5 bases to trimming and J lost 4 bases, with 11 bases between them. The DNA of the CDR3 is TGTGCCAGTAGTGAAGGGGTCGGCACTGAAGCTTTCTTT. Encoded protein: CASSEGVGTEAFF.

The chain couples TRBV7-2 to TRBJ2-7; TRBD2 aligns across 8 bases. CDR1 SGHTA and CDR2 FQGNSA come from the germline V gene. The CDR3 runs to 16 residues. Germline trimming cut 6 bases from V and 0 bases from J; bases unmatched to any gene: 10. For the CDR3, the DNA is TGTGCCAGCAGTCTCGTCGGGGCGGGAGGCTCCTACGAGCAGTACTTC. Amino acids: CASSLVGAGGSYEQYF. The full variable domain, its missing parts supplied by reference TRBV7-2 and TRBJ2-7, is GAGVSQSPSNKVTEKGKDVELRCDPISGHTALYWYRQSLGQGLEFLIYFQGNSAPDKSGLPSDRFSAERTGGSVSTLTIQRTQQEDSAVYLCASSLVGAGGSYEQYFGPGTRLTVT.

This clone was seen just once. V and J are TRBV25-1 and TRBJ1-4; D remains ambiguous. Germline values: CDR1 MGHDK, CDR2 SYGVNS. CDR3 length: 17 amino acids. The V end lost 2 bases, the J end lost 4 bases, and 17 bases lay between the germline ends. CDR3 residues: CASSEPTRQTGNEKLFF. In DNA form, the CDR3 reads TGTGCCAGCAGTGAACCCACCCGGCAGACCGGTAATGAAAAACTGTTTTTT.

The chain has TRBV15 and TRBJ1-2, with D possibly TRBD1 on 5 matching bases. The CDR3 spans 17 residues. Trimming removed 0 bases at V and 4 bases at J, with 18 bases between. Germline CDR1 is LNHNV and CDR2 is YYDKDF (reference sequence). CDR3 in DNA: TGTGCCACCAGCAGAGAGGGCTTGGACCCGGGGGGCTATGGCTACACCTTC. As protein: CATSREGLDPGGYGYTF.

The J gene is TRBJ1-1, the V gene TRBV30, with D maybe TRBD1 (5 bases). V lost 2 bases and J lost 2, with 9 bases in between. Germline V gene lookup returns CDR1 GTSNPN and CDR2 SVGIG (reference sequence). CDR3 length equals 13 residues. CDR3 sequence (DNA): TGTGCCTGGAGTTACGGGGGTAACACTGAAGCTTTCTTT. Its protein is CAWSYGGNTEAFF.